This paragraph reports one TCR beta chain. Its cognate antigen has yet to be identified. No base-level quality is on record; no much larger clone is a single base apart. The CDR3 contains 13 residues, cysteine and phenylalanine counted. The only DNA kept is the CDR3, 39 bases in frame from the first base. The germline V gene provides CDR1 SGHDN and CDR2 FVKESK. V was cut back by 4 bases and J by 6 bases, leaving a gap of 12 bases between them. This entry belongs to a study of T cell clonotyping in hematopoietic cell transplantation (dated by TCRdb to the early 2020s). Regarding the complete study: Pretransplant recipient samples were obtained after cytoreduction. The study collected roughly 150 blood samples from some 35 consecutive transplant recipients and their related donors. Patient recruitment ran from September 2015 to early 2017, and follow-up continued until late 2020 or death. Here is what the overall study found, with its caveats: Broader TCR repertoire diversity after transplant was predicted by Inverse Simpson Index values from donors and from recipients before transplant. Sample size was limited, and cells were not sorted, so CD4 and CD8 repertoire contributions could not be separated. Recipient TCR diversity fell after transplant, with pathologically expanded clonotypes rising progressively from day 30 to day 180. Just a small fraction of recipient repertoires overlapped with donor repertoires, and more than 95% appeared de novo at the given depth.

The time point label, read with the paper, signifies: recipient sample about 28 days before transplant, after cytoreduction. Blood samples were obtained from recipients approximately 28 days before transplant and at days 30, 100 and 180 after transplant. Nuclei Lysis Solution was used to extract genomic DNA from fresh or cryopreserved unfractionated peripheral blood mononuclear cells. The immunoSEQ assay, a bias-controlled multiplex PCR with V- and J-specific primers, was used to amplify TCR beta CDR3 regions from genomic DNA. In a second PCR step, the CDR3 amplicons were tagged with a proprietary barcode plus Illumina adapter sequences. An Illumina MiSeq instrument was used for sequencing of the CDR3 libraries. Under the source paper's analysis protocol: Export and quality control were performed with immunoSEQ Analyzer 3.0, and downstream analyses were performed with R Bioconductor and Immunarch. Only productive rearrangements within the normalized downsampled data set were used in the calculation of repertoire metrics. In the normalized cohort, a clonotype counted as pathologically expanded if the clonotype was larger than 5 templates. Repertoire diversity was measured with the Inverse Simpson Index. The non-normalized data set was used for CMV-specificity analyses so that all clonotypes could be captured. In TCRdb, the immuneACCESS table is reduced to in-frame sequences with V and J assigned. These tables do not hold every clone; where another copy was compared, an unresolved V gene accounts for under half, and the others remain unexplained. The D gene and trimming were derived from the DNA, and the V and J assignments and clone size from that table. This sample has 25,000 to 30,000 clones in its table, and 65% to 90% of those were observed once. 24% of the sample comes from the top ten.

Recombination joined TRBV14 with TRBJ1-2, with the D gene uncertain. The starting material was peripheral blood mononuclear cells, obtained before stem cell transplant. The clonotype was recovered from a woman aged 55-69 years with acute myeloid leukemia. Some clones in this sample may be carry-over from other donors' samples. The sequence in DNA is TGTGCCAGCAGCCCCGGACGGAAGAATGGCTACACCTTC. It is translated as CASSPGRKNGYTF.